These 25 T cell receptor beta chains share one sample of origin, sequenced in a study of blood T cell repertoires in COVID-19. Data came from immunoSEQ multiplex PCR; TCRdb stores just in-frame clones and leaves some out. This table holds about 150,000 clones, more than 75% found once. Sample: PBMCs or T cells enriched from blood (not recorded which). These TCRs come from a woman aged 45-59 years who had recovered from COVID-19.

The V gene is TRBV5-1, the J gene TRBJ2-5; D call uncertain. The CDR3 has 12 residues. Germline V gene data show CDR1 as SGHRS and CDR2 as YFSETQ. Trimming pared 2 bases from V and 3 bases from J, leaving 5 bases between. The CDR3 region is CASSFREETQYF. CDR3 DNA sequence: TGCGCCAGCAGCTTCCGGGAAGAGACCCAGTACTTC. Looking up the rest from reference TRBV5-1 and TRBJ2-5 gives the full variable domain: KAGVTQTPRYLIKTRGQQVTLSCSPISGHRSVSWYQQTPGQGLQFLFEYFSETQRNKGNFPGRFSGRQFSNSRSEMNVSTLELGDSALYLCASSFREETQYFGPGTRLLVL.

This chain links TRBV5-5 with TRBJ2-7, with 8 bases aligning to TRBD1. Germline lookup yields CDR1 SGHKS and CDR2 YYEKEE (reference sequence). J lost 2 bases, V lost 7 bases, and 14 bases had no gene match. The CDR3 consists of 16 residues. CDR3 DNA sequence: TGTGCCAGCTCCCCGACAGGGGACAGGACAACCTACGAGCAGTACTTC. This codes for CASSPTGDRTTYEQYF.

CDR3 DNA: TGTGCCAGCAGGACCCACACAGGGGACCAAGAGACCCAGTACTTC. It yields the protein CASRTHTGDQETQYF. The V and J genes are TRBV6-5 and TRBJ2-5, with 7 nucleotides matching TRBD1. This CDR3 region has 15 residues. Germline CDR1 and CDR2: MNHEY and SVGAGI. Germline trimming cut 6 bases from V and 0 bases from J; bases unmatched to any gene: 7.

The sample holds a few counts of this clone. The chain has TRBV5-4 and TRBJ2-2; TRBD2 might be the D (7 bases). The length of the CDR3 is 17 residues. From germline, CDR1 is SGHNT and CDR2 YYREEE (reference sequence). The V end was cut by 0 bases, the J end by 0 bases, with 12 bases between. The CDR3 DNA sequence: TGTGCCAGCAGCTTGGACTTGCGGGGGCCGAACACCGGGGAGCTGTTTTTT. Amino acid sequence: CASSLDLRGPNTGELFF.

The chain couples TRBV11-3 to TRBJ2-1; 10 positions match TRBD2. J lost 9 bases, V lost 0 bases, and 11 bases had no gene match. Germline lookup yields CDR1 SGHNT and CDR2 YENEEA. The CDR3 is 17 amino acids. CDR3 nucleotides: TGTGCCAGCAGCTTAGATTATGGGGCTAGCGGGGGAGCTGAGCAGTTCTTC. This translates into CASSLDYGASGGAEQFF.

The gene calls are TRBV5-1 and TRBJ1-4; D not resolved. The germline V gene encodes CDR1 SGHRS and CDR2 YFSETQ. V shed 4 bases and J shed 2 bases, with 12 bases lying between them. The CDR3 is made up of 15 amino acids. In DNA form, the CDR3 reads TGCGCCAGCAGCCTTGCGGATCAGACTAATGAAAAACTGTTTTTT. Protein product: CASSLADQTNEKLFF.

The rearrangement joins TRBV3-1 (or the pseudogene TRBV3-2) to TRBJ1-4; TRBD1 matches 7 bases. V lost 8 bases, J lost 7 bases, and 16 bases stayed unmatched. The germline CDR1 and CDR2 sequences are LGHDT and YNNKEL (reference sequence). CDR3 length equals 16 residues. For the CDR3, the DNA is TGTGCCAGCCAAGGGGGCGCAGGCTATCGTAGTGAAAAACTGTTTTTT. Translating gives CASQGGAGYRSEKLFF.

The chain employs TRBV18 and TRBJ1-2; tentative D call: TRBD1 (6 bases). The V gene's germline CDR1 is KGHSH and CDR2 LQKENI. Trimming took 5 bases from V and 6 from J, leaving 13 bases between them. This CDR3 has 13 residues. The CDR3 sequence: CASSSGQINGYTF. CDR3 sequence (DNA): TGTGCCAGCTCATCTGGACAGATCAATGGCTACACCTTC.

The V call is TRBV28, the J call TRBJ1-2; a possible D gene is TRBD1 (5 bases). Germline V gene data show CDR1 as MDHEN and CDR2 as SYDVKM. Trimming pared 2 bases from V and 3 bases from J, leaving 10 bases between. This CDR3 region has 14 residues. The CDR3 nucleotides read TGTGCCAGCAGTTTAGTGGGCAGGGACTATGGCTACACCTTC. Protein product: CASSLVGRDYGYTF.

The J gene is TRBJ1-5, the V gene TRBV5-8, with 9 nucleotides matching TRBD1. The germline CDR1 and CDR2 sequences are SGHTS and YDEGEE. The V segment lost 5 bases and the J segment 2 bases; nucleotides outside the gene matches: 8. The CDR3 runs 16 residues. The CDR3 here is CASRPQGALGNQPQHF. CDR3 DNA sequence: TGTGCCAGCAGACCACAGGGGGCTCTGGGCAATCAGCCCCAGCATTTT.

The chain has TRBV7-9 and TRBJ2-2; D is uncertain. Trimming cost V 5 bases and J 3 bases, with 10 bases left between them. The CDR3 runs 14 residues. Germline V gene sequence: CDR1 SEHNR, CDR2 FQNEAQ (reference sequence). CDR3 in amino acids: CASSLYIDTGELFF. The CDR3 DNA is TGTGCCAGCAGCCTCTATATTGACACCGGGGAGCTGTTTTTT.

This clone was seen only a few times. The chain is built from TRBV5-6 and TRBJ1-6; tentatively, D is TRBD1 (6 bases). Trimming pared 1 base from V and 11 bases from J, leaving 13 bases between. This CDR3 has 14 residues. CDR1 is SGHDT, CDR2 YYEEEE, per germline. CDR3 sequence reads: CASSLPGGVTPLHF. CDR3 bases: TGTGCCAGCAGCTTGCCGGGGGGCGTAACACCCCTCCACTTT. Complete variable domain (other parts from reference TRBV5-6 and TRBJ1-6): DAGVTQSPTHLIKTRGQQVTLRCSPKSGHDTVSWYQQALGQGPQFIFQYYEEEERQRGNFPDRFSGHQFPNYSSELNVNALLLGDSALYLCASSLPGGVTPLHFGNGTRLTVT.

The CDR3 DNA follows: TGTGCCAGCAGAAGGGGCTCTGGGGCCAACGTCCTGACTTTC. This gives the protein CASRRGSGANVLTF. The chain recombines TRBV11-2 with TRBJ2-6; D is perhaps TRBD1 (5 bases). The ends were cut back, 6 bases at V and 0 bases at J, with 6 bases in the middle. CDR3 length equals 14 residues. Looked up from germline, CDR1 is SGHAT and CDR2 is FQNNGV.

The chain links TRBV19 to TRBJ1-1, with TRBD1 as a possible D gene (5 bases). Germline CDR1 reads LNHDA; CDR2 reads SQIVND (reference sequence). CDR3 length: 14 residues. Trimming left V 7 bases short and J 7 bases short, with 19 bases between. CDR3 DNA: TGTGCCAGTACCAAGAAAGACCGACAGAATGAAGCTTTCTTT. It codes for CASTKKDRQNEAFF.

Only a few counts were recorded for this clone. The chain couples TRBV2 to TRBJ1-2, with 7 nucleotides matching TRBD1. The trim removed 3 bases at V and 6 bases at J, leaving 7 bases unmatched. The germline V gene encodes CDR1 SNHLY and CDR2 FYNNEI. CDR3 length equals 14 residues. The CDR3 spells CASSERDSGNGYTF. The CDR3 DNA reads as TGTGCCAGCAGTGAGAGGGACAGCGGCAATGGCTACACCTTC. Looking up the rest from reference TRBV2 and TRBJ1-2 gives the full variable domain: EPEVTQTPSHQVTQMGQEVILRCVPISNHLYFYWYRQILGQKVEFLVSFYNNEISEKSEIFDDQFSVERPDGSNFTLKIRSTKLEDSAMYFCASSERDSGNGYTFGSGTRLTVV.

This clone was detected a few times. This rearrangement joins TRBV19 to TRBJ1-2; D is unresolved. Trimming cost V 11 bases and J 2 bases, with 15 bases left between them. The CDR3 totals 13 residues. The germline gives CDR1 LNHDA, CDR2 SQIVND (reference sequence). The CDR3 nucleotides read TGTGCCCCGGCCGCACAACTAAACTATGGCTACACCTTC. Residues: CAPAAQLNYGYTF.

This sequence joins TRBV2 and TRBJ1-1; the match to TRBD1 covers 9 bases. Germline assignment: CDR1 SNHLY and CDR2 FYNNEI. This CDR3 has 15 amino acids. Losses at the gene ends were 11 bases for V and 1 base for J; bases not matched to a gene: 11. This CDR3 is CAQSRGQGRNTEAFF. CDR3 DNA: TGTGCCCAAAGCCGAGGACAGGGGAGGAACACTGAAGCTTTCTTT.

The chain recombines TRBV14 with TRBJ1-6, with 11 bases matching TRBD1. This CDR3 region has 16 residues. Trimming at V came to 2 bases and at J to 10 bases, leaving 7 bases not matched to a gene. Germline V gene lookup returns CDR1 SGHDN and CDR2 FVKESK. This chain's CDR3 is CASSQLEGQGGSPLHF. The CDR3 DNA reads TGTGCCAGCAGCCAACTCGAGGGACAGGGGGGCTCACCCCTCCACTTT.

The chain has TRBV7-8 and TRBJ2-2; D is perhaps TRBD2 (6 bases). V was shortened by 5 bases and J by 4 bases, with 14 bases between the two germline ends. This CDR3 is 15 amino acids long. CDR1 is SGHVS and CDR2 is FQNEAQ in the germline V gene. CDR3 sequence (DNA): TGTGCCAGCAGCCCCACGGCGGAGGGCACCGGGGAGCTGTTTTTT. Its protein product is CASSPTAEGTGELFF.

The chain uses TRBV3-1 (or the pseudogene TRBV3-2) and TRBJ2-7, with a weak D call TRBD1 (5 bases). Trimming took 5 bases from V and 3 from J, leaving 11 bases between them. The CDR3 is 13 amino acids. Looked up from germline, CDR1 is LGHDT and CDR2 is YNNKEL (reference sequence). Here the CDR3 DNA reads TGTGCCAGCAGCTTTGGCCAGGGCTACGAGCAGTACTTC. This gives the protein CASSFGQGYEQYF.

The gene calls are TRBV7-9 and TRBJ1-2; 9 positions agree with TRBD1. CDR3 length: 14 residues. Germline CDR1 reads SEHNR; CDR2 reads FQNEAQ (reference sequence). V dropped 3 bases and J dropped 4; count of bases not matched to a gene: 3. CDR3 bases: TGTGCCAGCAGCTTGGGACAGGGTCGCTATGGCTACACCTTC. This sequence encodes CASSLGQGRYGYTF.

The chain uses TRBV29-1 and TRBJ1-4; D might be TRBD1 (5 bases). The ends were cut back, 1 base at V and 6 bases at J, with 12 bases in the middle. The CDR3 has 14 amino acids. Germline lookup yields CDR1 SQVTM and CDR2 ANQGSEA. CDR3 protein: CSVEVAGFDEKLFF. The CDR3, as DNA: TGCAGCGTTGAAGTTGCAGGGTTCGATGAAAAACTGTTTTTT.

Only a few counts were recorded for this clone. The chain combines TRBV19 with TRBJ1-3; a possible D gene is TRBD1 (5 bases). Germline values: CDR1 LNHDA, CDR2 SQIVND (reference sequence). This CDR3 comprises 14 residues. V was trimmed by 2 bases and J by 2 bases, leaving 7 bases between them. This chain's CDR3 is CASSIQGTGNTIYF. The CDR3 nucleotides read TGTGCCAGTAGTATACAGGGAACTGGAAACACCATATATTTT.

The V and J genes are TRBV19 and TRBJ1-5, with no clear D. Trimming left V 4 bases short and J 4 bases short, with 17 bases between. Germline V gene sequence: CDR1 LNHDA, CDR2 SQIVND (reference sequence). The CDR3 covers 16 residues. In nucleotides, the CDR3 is TGTGCCAGTAGTACTCACTGGACGGGGAAAAATCAGCCCCAGCATTTT. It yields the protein CASSTHWTGKNQPQHF.

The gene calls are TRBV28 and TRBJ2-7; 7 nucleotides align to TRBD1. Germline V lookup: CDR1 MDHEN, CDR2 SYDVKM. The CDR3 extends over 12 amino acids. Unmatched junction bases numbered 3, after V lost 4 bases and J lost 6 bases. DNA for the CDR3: TGTGCCAGCAGTTCACAGGGGAGCGAGCAGTACGTC. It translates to CASSSQGSEQYV.